These 27 T cell receptor beta chains were all obtained from the same sample, sequenced in a study of graft-versus-host responses after intestinal transplantation. Profiled with immunoSEQ multiplex PCR; TCRdb holds only in-frame clones, not every one. The sample shows some 15,000 clones, roughly 93% of them seen only once. This material consisted of PBMCs, taken roughly 930 days after intestinal transplantation. The source of these receptors is a human patient who received an intestinal transplant, so some T cells may come from the graft donor.

The chain is built from TRBV4-1 and TRBJ1-1; possible D gene TRBD1, 5 bases. Looked up from germline, CDR1 is MGHRA and CDR2 is YSYEKL. This CDR3 is 18 amino acids long. V lost 2 bases, J lost 0 bases, and 19 bases lay in between. The CDR3 DNA is TGCGCCAGCAGCCAAAGGGACCCTTCAGTAGGGATGAACACTGAAGCTTTCTTT. It yields the protein CASSQRDPSVGMNTEAFF.

The chain is built from TRBV7-9 and TRBJ2-3; no clear D. CDR1 and CDR2 (germline): SEHNR, FQNEAQ (reference sequence). The CDR3 is 16 amino acids. The V gene lost 8 bases and the J gene lost 2 bases, with 20 bases spanning the gap. CDR3 nucleotide sequence: TGTGCCAGCGGGATAGCTGGATGGGGTTTCACAGATACGCAGTATTTT. This encodes CASGIAGWGFTDTQYF.

The rearrangement joins TRBV18 to TRBJ2-2; 8 positions match TRBD1. Germline V gene sequence: CDR1 KGHSH, CDR2 LQKENI. The trim removed 1 base at V and 1 base at J, leaving 2 bases unmatched. The CDR3 runs 16 residues. DNA for the CDR3: TGTGCCAGCTCACCACTCGGGACAGGGAACACCGGGGAGCTGTTTTTT. Its protein product is CASSPLGTGNTGELFF.

Notes on this clone: The junction departs from the called germline gene at one end, perhaps through a read error. The V and J genes are TRBV6-6 and TRBJ1-3; D is unresolved. Germline CDR1 MNHNY, CDR2 SVGAGI (reference sequence). The CDR3 length is 13 residues. Written as DNA, the CDR3 is TGTGCCAGCAGTCCTCCCTCTGGGAACACCATATATTTT. Translating it yields CASSPPSGNTIYF.

The genes are TRBV9 and TRBJ2-3; D ambiguous. Per germline, CDR1 SGDLS and CDR2 YYNGEE. There are 13 residues in the CDR3. The V end was cut by 6 bases, the J end by 2 bases, with 10 bases between. DNA of the CDR3: TGTGCCAGCACGGTAGGAACCACAGATACGCAGTATTTT. Protein sequence: CASTVGTTDTQYF.

The chain carries TRBV6-6 and TRBJ2-7; possible D gene TRBD2, 6 bases. The V end lost 8 bases, the J end lost 0 bases, and 14 bases lay between the germline ends. Germline-derived CDR1 and CDR2 are MNHNY and SVGAGI (reference sequence). The CDR3 sequence is 14 residues long. The CDR3, as DNA: TGTGCCAGCCAATCGGGGGTCAGCTCCTACGAGCAGTACTTC. Its translation: CASQSGVSSYEQYF.

The J gene is TRBJ1-1, the V gene TRBV4-1; D remains ambiguous. V gave up 0 bases and J gave up 4 bases, with 9 bases separating them. The CDR3 sequence is 14 residues long. Germline assignment: CDR1 MGHRA and CDR2 YSYEKL. The CDR3 is CASSQDRDGTEAFF. The DNA for the CDR3 is TGCGCCAGCAGCCAAGATCGGGATGGCACTGAAGCTTTCTTT.

The chain combines TRBV7-9 with TRBJ2-1; 8 positions match TRBD1. Germline V gene data show CDR1 as SEHNR and CDR2 as FQNEAQ (reference sequence). The junction had 3 bases not matched to a gene; V was cut back by 1 base and J by 4 bases. This CDR3 contains 15 residues. This chain's CDR3 is CASSLGTGTYNEQFF. The CDR3 region has the DNA TGTGCCAGCAGCTTAGGGACAGGGACTTACAATGAGCAGTTCTTC.

This chain uses TRBV5-1 with TRBJ2-7; possible D gene TRBD1, 6 bases. Deletions cut 0 bases from V and 0 bases from J, with 10 bases between. The CDR3 is 15 amino acids. CDR1 is SGHRS, CDR2 YFSETQ, per germline. The CDR3 protein is CASSLGRTVSYEQYF. Written as DNA, the CDR3 is TGCGCCAGCAGCTTGGGGCGGACAGTCTCCTACGAGCAGTACTTC.

In nucleotides, the CDR3 is TGTGCCAGCAGCTTAGCGACAGGGACCCCTGAAGCTTTCTTT. Translation: CASSLATGTPEAFF. V and J are TRBV7-2 and TRBJ1-1; the match to TRBD1 covers 7 bases. The length of the CDR3 is 14 residues. CDR1 SGHTA and CDR2 FQGNSA come from the germline V gene. Trimming cost V 0 bases and J 6 bases; bases outside gene matches: 4. Complete variable domain (other parts from reference TRBV7-2 and TRBJ1-1): GAGVSQSPSNKVTEKGKDVELRCDPISGHTALYWYRQSLGQGLEFLIYFQGNSAPDKSGLPSDRFSAERTGGSVSTLTIQRTQQEDSAVYLCASSLATGTPEAFFGQGTRLTVV.

The chain combines TRBV7-9 with TRBJ1-2, with unresolved D. Germline CDR1 is SEHNR and CDR2 is FQNEAQ (reference sequence). The V and J ends lost 1 base and 4 bases respectively, with 4 bases between them. This CDR3 region has 12 residues. The chain's CDR3 is CASSLDGYGYTF. Here the CDR3 DNA reads TGTGCCAGCAGCTTAGATGGCTATGGCTACACCTTC.

V and J are TRBV5-4 and TRBJ1-3; D is ambiguous. CDR3 size: 13 residues. Deletions cut 3 bases from V and 4 bases from J, with 8 bases between. Germline values: CDR1 SGHNT, CDR2 YYREEE (reference sequence). In DNA, the CDR3 is TGTGCCAGCAGCTCGGGTCCGGGAAACACCATATATTTT. Its protein is CASSSGPGNTIYF.

This chain uses TRBV5-4 with TRBJ2-7; D call uncertain. CDR3 length equals 11 residues. V was shortened by 3 bases and J by 1 base, with 2 bases between the two germline ends. Germline assignment: CDR1 SGHNT and CDR2 YYREEE (reference sequence). CDR3 loop: CASSSSYEQYF. The CDR3 nucleotides read TGTGCCAGCAGCTCTTCCTACGAGCAGTACTTC.

The V gene is TRBV7-3, the J gene TRBJ2-7, with D perhaps TRBD2 (5 bases). The CDR3 has 15 residues. Trimming removed 5 bases from V and 4 bases from J, with 18 bases in between. The germline CDR1 and CDR2 sequences are SGHTA and FQGTGA. CDR3 sequence (DNA): TGTGCCAGCAGCACGCCCTGGTTCGGGGATTACGAGCAGTACTTC. Its protein is CASSTPWFGDYEQYF.

The V call is TRBV5-3, the J call TRBJ2-3; TRBD2 matches at 10 bases. TRBV5-3 falls under the ORF class, with uncertain function. This CDR3 has 19 residues. V dropped 4 bases and J dropped 4; count of bases not matched to a gene: 18. CDR3 region: CARSHSKAQTSGEADTQYF. CDR3 bases: TGTGCCAGAAGCCATTCGAAAGCACAAACTAGCGGGGAGGCAGATACGCAGTATTTT.

The chain is built from TRBV6-5 and TRBJ2-7, with unresolved D. V gave up 5 bases and J gave up 2 bases, with 10 bases separating them. The CDR3 is 13 residues long. Germline CDR1 MNHEY, CDR2 SVGAGI. The CDR3 sequence is CASSPSTAYEQYF. CDR3 nucleotides: TGTGCCAGCAGTCCCTCTACCGCCTACGAGCAGTACTTC.

The chain couples TRBV9 to TRBJ1-2; 9 nucleotides line up with TRBD1. The CDR3 is 16 residues long. The V and J ends lost 3 bases and 3 bases, in that order; junction bases with no gene match: 9. Germline-derived CDR1 and CDR2 are SGDLS and YYNGEE. The CDR3, as DNA: TGTGCCAGCAGCGAAACATCCGGGACAGGGTACTATGGCTACACCTTC. Its protein is CASSETSGTGYYGYTF.

V usage is TRBV6-6 and J usage is TRBJ1-2; D uncertain. Germline V gene lookup returns CDR1 MNHNY and CDR2 SVGAGI (reference sequence). The CDR3 runs to 12 residues. Trimming took 4 bases from V and 8 from J, leaving 11 bases between them. The CDR3 nucleotides are TGTGCCAGCAGTTCCATACCCGGGGGCTACACCTTC. It is translated as CASSSIPGGYTF.

This chain connects TRBV7-8 to TRBJ2-5; D perhaps matches TRBD2 (6 bases). The germline gives CDR1 SGHVS, CDR2 FQNEAQ. This CDR3 contains 14 residues. V was pared by 5 bases and J by 1 base, with 11 bases between. The CDR3 DNA reads as TGTGCCAGCAGCCCGACTAGTTTCCAAGAGACCCAGTACTTC. Translated, it gives CASSPTSFQETQYF.

This sequence joins TRBV21-1 and TRBJ1-6; the table's D call, TRBD1, has no DNA check behind it. TRBV21-1 is noted as a pseudogene. The CDR3 is 17 residues long. The CDR3 bases are TGTGCCAGCAGCAAGGTTTGGGACAGGGTGAATAATTCACCCCTCCACTTT. Protein sequence: CASSKVWDRVNNSPLHF.

This chain links TRBV19 with TRBJ1-1; weak D call: TRBD1 (5 bases). This CDR3 comprises 14 residues. The germline V and J ends were trimmed by 5 bases and 4 bases, with 14 bases remaining between them. Germline assignment: CDR1 LNHDA and CDR2 SQIVND (reference sequence). The CDR3 DNA follows: TGTGCCAGTAGTCCACTGGGGGGGGGCACTGAAGCTTTCTTT. Translated: CASSPLGGGTEAFF. The full variable domain, with the rest looked up from reference TRBV19 and TRBJ1-1, is DGGITQSPKYLFRKEGQNVTLSCEQNLNHDAMYWYRQDPGQGLRLIYYSQIVNDFQKGDIAEGYSVSREKKESFPLTVTSAQKNPTAFYLCASSPLGGGTEAFFGQGTRLTVV.

This rearrangement joins TRBV19 to TRBJ2-3, with 9 nucleotides matching TRBD2. In germline, CDR1 is LNHDA, CDR2 SQIVND (reference sequence). The length of the CDR3 is 15 residues. V lost 8 bases and J lost 2; bases outside the gene matches: 8. CDR3 bases: TGTGCCAGTGGCCCTAGCGGGGCGTCCACAGATACGCAGTATTTT. This translates into CASGPSGASTDTQYF.

V gene TRBV18 combines with J gene TRBJ1-5, with a weak D call TRBD1 (5 bases). The CDR3 length is 14 residues. V was pared by 4 bases and J by 4 bases, with 11 bases between. The V gene's germline CDR1 is KGHSH and CDR2 LQKENI. As DNA, the CDR3 is TGTGCCAGCTCACAATCGTGGGGGAATCAGCCCCAGCATTTT. It encodes CASSQSWGNQPQHF.

CDR3 region: CASSQDMGFLTQYF. CDR3 nucleotides: TGTGCCAGCAGCCAAGATATGGGGTTCCTGACCCAGTACTTC. The rearrangement links TRBV14 to TRBJ2-5; D gene uncertain. Trimming shortened V by 0 bases and J by 7 bases, and 12 bases separated the two germline ends. The CDR3 is 14 amino acids. The germline gives CDR1 SGHDN, CDR2 FVKESK.

The gene calls are TRBV6-6 and TRBJ1-1, with D unclear. The ends were cut back, 0 bases at V and 7 bases at J, with 9 bases in the middle. There are 13 residues in the CDR3. Germline V CDR1 and CDR2: MNHNY, SVGAGI (reference sequence). The CDR3 DNA sequence: TGTGCCAGCAGTTACTCCTACGGGGTTGAAGCTTTCTTT. Protein product: CASSYSYGVEAFF.

The chain employs TRBV6-6 and TRBJ1-1, with D unresolved. The germline gives CDR1 MNHNY, CDR2 SVGAGI (reference sequence). Trimming shortened V by 0 bases and J by 10 bases, and 9 bases separated the two germline ends. The CDR3 has 12 residues. This CDR3 reads CASSYSSSGAFF. CDR3 DNA sequence: TGTGCCAGCAGTTACTCGAGCTCTGGAGCTTTCTTT.

The chain joins TRBV5-6 to TRBJ1-2; TRBD1 matches at 8 bases. The CDR3 totals 13 residues. Unmatched junction bases numbered 7, after V lost 0 bases and J lost 12 bases. Germline CDR1 reads SGHDT; CDR2 reads YYEEEE. The CDR3 nucleotides are TGTGCCAGCAGCTTGGCCCGGACAGGGAAGGACACCTTC. Translating gives CASSLARTGKDTF.